A selection of T cell receptor beta chains follows, all from one sample in a study of cytomegalovirus exposure and HLA in healthy donors. The data were produced by immunoSEQ multiplex PCR, yet TCRdb's version contains in-frame clones alone and is incomplete. The sample consists of fewer than 200,000 clones, 86% of them appearing once. Sequencing was performed on PBMCs. The receptors originated from a young man in good health and CMV-seropositive. CDR3s include the opening cysteine and the closing phenylalanine or tryptophan. D genes are given only for firm matches. Rows may omit the clone size; those that give it use once, few, many or a size class.

TRBJ2-5,TRBD2,TRBV5-1,.,CASSLGTSVQTQYF,TGCGCCAGCAGCTTGGGGACTAGCGTACAGACCCAGTACTTC
TRBJ2-3,TRBD2,TRBV2,.,CASSAFGGAASTDTQYF,TGTGCCAGCAGTGCATTCGGGGGGGCGGCATCCACAGATACGCAGTATTTT
TRBJ2-7,.,TRBV27,.,CASSLLSGAEQYF,TGTGCCAGCAGTTTACTTTCTGGGGCCGAGCAGTACTTC
TRBJ2-3,TRBD2,TRBV13,.,CASSSRLAGALVSTSSTDTQYF,TGTGCCAGCAGCTCCCGACTAGCGGGAGCCCTGGTATCTACCTCTAGCACAGATACGCAGTATTTT
TRBJ2-7,TRBD2,TRBV6-6,few,CASSSTSGPLYEQYF,TGTGCCAGCAGTTCAACTAGCGGACCTCTCTACGAGCAGTACTTC
TRBJ2-7,.,TRBV5-1,.,CASSSPGSGAYEQYF,TGCGCCAGCAGCTCCCCGGGCAGCGGTGCCTACGAGCAGTACTTC
TRBJ2-7,.,TRBV7-2,.,CASSPSPIDEQYF,TGTGCCAGCAGCCCTTCCCCTATCGACGAGCAGTACTTC
TRBJ1-3,TRBD1,TRBV5-4,.,CASSADRAGNTIYF,TGTGCCAGCAGCGCCGACAGGGCTGGAAACACCATATATTTT
TRBJ2-7,.,TRBV11-3,.,CASSFAGQSYEQYF,TGTGCCAGCAGCTTTGCGGGACAGTCCTACGAGCAGTACTTC
TRBJ1-3,TRBD1,TRBV6-6,.,CASSLDRVRGNTIYF,TGTGCCAGCAGCCTCGACAGGGTTCGGGGAAACACCATATATTTT
TRBJ2-7,TRBD1,TRBV5-1,.,CASSLEGTGGAEQYF,TGCGCCAGCAGCTTGGAGGGGACAGGGGGCGCTGAACAGTACTTC
TRBJ2-7,.,TRBV18,.,CASSPPGVPREQYF,TGTGCCAGCTCACCTCCGGGGGTCCCTAGGGAGCAGTACTTC
TRBJ2-3,.,TRBV7-9,.,CASSRRLNTDTQYF,TGTGCCAGCAGCCGGAGGCTCAACACAGATACGCAGTATTTT
TRBJ2-7,.,TRBV5-1,.,CASSYNSYEQYF,TGCGCCAGCAGCTATAACAGCTACGAGCAGTACTTC
TRBJ2-7,.,TRBV9,.,CASSVRTAIGAESYEQYF,TGTGCCAGCAGCGTCAGAACCGCCATAGGGGCCGAGTCCTACGAGCAGTACTTC
TRBJ2-3,TRBD2,TRBV7-3,.,CASSLGLGSTDTQYF,TGTGCCAGCAGCTTAGGACTAGGGTCCACAGATACGCAGTATTTT
TRBJ1-4,.,TRBV15,.,CATSTRQTGGEKLFF,TGTGCCACCAGCACCCGACAGACCGGTGGGGAAAAACTGTTTTTT
TRBJ1-2,.,TRBV5-1,.,CASSFETENYGYTF,TGCGCCAGCAGCTTTGAGACAGAAAACTATGGCTACACCTTC
TRBJ1-6,.,TRBV30,few,CAWSLQSSYNSPLHF,TGTGCCTGGAGTCTACAGAGCTCCTATAATTCACCCCTCCACTTT
TRBJ2-1,.,TRBV4-3,.,CASSQTGMVDEQFF,TGCGCCAGCAGCCAAACAGGGATGGTCGATGAGCAGTTCTTC
TRBJ1-2,.,TRBV6-5,few,CASSNNYGYTF,TGTGCCAGCAGCAATAACTATGGCTACACCTTC
TRBJ2-3,TRBD2,TRBV6-5,.,CASGLAGPTDTQYF,TGTGCCAGCGGACTAGCGGGACCCACAGATACGCAGTATTTT
TRBJ2-2,.,TRBV7-9,.,CASPSREADRSGELFF,TGTGCCAGCCCCTCGAGGGAGGCGGACCGCTCCGGGGAGCTGTTTTTT
TRBJ1-2,TRBD1,TRBV29-1,.,CSAPRDGQGTDYGYTF,TGCAGCGCCCCTCGGGACGGACAGGGCACTGACTATGGCTACACCTTC